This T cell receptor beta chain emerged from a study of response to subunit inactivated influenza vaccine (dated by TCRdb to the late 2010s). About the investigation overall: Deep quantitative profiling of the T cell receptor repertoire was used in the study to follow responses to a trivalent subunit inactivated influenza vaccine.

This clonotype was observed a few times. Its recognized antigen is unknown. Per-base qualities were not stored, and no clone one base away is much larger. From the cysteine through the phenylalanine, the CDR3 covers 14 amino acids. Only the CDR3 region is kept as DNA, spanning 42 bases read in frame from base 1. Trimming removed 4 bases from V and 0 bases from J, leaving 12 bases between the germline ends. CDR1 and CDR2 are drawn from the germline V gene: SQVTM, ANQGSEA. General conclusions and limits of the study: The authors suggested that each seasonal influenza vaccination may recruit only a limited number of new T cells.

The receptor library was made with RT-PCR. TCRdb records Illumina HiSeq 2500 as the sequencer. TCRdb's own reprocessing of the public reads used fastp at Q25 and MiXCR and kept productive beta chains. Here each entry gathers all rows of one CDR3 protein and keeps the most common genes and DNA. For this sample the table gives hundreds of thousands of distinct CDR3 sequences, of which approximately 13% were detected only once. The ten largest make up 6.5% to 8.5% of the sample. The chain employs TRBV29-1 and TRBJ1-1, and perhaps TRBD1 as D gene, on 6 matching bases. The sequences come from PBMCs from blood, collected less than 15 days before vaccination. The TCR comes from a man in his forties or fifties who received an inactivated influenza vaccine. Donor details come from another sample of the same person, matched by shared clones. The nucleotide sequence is TGCAGCGTTGCCGAAACAGGGCTGAACACTGAAGCTTTCTTT. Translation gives CSVAETGLNTEAFF.